Listed below are T cell receptor beta chains from one sample, sequenced in a study of shared clonotypes between healthy human individuals. Only in-frame clones appear in the TCRdb table, and some are missing; sequencing was by immunoSEQ multiplex PCR. The sample has some 2,500,000 clones; less than 95% are singletons. Material: naive CD4+ T cells from PBMCs. Source of these receptors: a young man in good health. Some clones in this sample may be carry-over from other donors' samples. CDR3s include the opening cysteine and the closing phenylalanine or tryptophan. The D gene is left open where the match is weak. The listing skips clone size in some rows; elsewhere it reads once, few, many or a size class.

v_gene	j_gene	abundance	d_gene	CDR3nt	CDR3aa
TRBV11-2	TRBJ2-1	.	TRBD2	TGTGCCAGCAGCCCCCGGGAGGGGAGGGGTGAGCAGTTCTTC	CASSPREGRGEQFF
TRBV6-1	TRBJ1-2	.	.	TGTGCCAGCAGTGAACCAATAGGGGATGGCTACACCTTC	CASSEPIGDGYTF
TRBV28	TRBJ2-5	.	TRBD2	TGTGCCAGCCTCCTGAGGGAGGGATTTAGGGAGACCCAGTACTTC	CASLLREGFRETQYF
TRBV6-5	TRBJ2-3	.	TRBD1	TGTGCCAGCAGTTACGGGGACAGTGCAGATACGCAGTATTTT	CASSYGDSADTQYF
TRBV5-8	TRBJ2-7	.	.	TGTGCCAGCAGACGTGGACACTCCCTGAGCTCCTACGAGCAGTACTTC	CASRRGHSLSSYEQYF
TRBV9	TRBJ2-2	.	.	TGTGCCAGCAGCGCCGGCAGGGTGAACACCGGGGAGCTGTTTTTT	CASSAGRVNTGELFF
TRBV7-2	TRBJ1-2	.	TRBD1	TGTGCCAGCAGCCCGGCCGGGACAGTTTATGGCTACACCTTC	CASSPAGTVYGYTF
TRBV7-9	TRBJ2-5	.	.	TGTGCCAGCAGCTTAGATCTCCGGCAGAATCAAGAGACCCAGTACTTC	CASSLDLRQNQETQYF
TRBV29-1	TRBJ1-1	.	TRBD1	TGCAGCGTTGCCGGACAGGGGCAGTGGGTCGCGGCTTTCTTT	CSVAGQGQWVAAFF
TRBV2	TRBJ2-7	.	TRBD1	TGTGCCGGTGGGACAGTCTACGAGCAGTACTTC	CAGGTVYEQYF
TRBV28	TRBJ1-1	.	.	TGTGCCAGCAGTTTGGGAACGTCGAACACTGAAGCTTTCTTT	CASSLGTSNTEAFF
TRBV7-8	TRBJ2-3	.	.	TGTGCCAGCAGCTTAGCGAGGTTGGTGGGCACAGATACGCAGTATTTT	CASSLARLVGTDTQYF
TRBV5-1	TRBJ1-1	once	.	TGCGCCAGCAGCTCGCTCTCCAACACTGAAGCTTTCTTT	CASSSLSNTEAFF
TRBV7-9	TRBJ2-7	.	.	TGTGCCAGCAGCCAGACAGGTTACGAGCAGTACTTC	CASSQTGYEQYF
TRBV5-1	TRBJ2-1	.	TRBD2	TGCGCCAGCAGCATAGGACTAGCGGGAGTATCCTACAATGAGCAGTTCTTC	CASSIGLAGVSYNEQFF
TRBV5-1	TRBJ1-2	.	.	TGCGCCAGCAGGGGGGGAGACAAGGCCCAAGCCTTTAACTATGGCTACACCTTC	CASRGGDKAQAFNYGYTF
TRBV7-3	TRBJ2-1	.	.	TGTGCCAGCAGCTTATCTGGGCGGAGCCGATACAATGAGCAGTTCTTC	CASSLSGRSRYNEQFF
TRBV19	TRBJ2-6	.	.	TGTGCCAGTAGTATAGATCTGGCGGCCAACGTCCTGACTTTC	CASSIDLAANVLTF
TRBV19	TRBJ1-2	.	TRBD1	TGTGCCAGTAGTATTTTGGGCGGACAGGGTTATGGCTACACCTTC	CASSILGGQGYGYTF
TRBV6-5	TRBJ2-5	.	TRBD2	TGTGCCAGCATCCCTAGCGGCCATAGAGAGACCCAGTACTTC	CASIPSGHRETQYF
TRBV6-5	TRBJ2-3	.	.	TGTGCCAGCAGAAAGACCCCGAAAGTTACGCAGTATTTT	CASRKTPKVTQYF
TRBV29-1	TRBJ2-7	.	TRBD2	TGCAGCGTTGATATACCGGGACTAGCGGGAGGGCCCATCTCCTACGAGCAGTACTTC	CSVDIPGLAGGPISYEQYF
TRBV9	TRBJ1-2	.	.	TGTGCCAGCAGCGGGCCGAGGGCGTTGGGCTACACCTTC	CASSGPRALGYTF
TRBV29-1	TRBJ2-5	.	.	TGCAGCGTTGAGGGCAGGGCGATCCAGTACTTC	CSVEGRAIQYF
TRBV7-3	TRBJ2-2	.	.	TGTGCCAGCAGCTTGACGAGCGGCACGAACACCGGGGAGCTGTTTTTT	CASSLTSGTNTGELFF
TRBV7-3	TRBJ2-7	.	.	TGTGCCAGCAGCTTCCCCTCCCTCGGCGAGCAGTACTTC	CASSFPSLGEQYF
TRBV7-8	TRBJ1-2	.	.	TGTGCCAGCAGCTCAGAGGCGGGCACCCTCGGCCTTGGCTACACCTTC	CASSSEAGTLGLGYTF
TRBV30	TRBJ1-4	.	TRBD1	TGTGCCTGGAGTCAAGGACAGGGCAGCAATGAAAAACTGTTTTTT	CAWSQGQGSNEKLFF
TRBV28	TRBJ2-7	.	.	TGTGCCAGCACCCAAGGAGGGGACGGTCCCTACGAGCAGTACTTC	CASTQGGDGPYEQYF
TRBV29-1	TRBJ1-1	few	.	TGCAGCGCTACGACGGTAATGAACACTGAAGCTTTCTTT	CSATTVMNTEAFF
TRBV11-3	TRBJ2-3	.	.	TGTGCCAGCAGCTTAACGCCTAGCCGAGCTGATACGCAGTATTTT	CASSLTPSRADTQYF
TRBV4-2	TRBJ2-1	once	.	TGTGCCAGCAGCCGCCAAGGAGGACCCTACAATGAGCAGTTCTTC	CASSRQGGPYNEQFF
TRBV18	TRBJ2-1	once	TRBD2	TGTGCCAGCTCACCAGGATTAGCGGGCGTTTTCAATGAGCAGTTCTTC	CASSPGLAGVFNEQFF
TRBV28	TRBJ2-5	.	.	TGTGCCAGCAAGGAGGGCGAAGAGACCCAGTACTTC	CASKEGEETQYF
TRBV5-4	TRBJ2-5	once	.	TGTGCCAGCAGCTCCAGGGGAAGCGAGACCCAGTACTTC	CASSSRGSETQYF
TRBV7-2	TRBJ1-2	.	TRBD1	TGTGCCAGCAGCCCGGGACAGGCCCTCTATGGCTACACCTTC	CASSPGQALYGYTF
TRBV6-6	TRBJ2-1	.	TRBD1	TGTGCCAGCAGTCCGGACAGGTTTAAGAATGAGCAGTTCTTC	CASSPDRFKNEQFF